This T cell receptor beta chain came from a study of PD-L1 blockade in urothelial cancer. Study-level information: Starting in the mid-2010s, patients were given atezolizumab (1,200 mg intravenously every 3 weeks).

This clone was seen only a few times. Time point described: peripheral blood 6 weeks after treatment start. The CDR3 is made up of 13 amino acids. V was pared by 1 base and J by 7 bases, with 8 bases between. Germline V lookup: CDR1 KGHSH, CDR2 LQKENI. This table comes from immunoSEQ multiplex PCR, and its TCRdb copy is limited to in-frame clones, with some not included. The sample yields about 43,000 clones, 80% to 90% seen once. This sequence joins TRBV18 and TRBJ2-1; D ambiguous. This sequence was found in a man between 60 and 75 years old with urothelial cancer. Sequencing used PBMCs, obtained around atezolizumab (anti-PD-L1) treatment. Here the CDR3 reads CASSPLRSNEQFF. The DNA for the CDR3 is TGTGCCAGCTCACCACTGAGGTCAAATGAGCAGTTCTTC.